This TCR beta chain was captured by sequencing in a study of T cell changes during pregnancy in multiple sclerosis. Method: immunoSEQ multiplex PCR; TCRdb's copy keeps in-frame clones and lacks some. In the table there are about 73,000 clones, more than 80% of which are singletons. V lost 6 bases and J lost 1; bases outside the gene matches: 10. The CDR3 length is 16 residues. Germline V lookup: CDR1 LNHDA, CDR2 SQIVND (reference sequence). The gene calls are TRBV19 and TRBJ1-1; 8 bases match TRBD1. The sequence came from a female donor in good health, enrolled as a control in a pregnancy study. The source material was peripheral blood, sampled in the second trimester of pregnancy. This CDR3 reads CASSRSRTGPNTEAFF. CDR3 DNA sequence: TGTGCCAGTAGCCGATCGCGGACAGGGCCGAACACTGAAGCTTTCTTT. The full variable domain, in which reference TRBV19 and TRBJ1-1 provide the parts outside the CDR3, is DGGITQSPKYLFRKEGQNVTLSCEQNLNHDAMYWYRQDPGQGLRLIYYSQIVNDFQKGDIAEGYSVSREKKESFPLTVTSAQKNPTAFYLCASSRSRTGPNTEAFFGQGTRLTVV.